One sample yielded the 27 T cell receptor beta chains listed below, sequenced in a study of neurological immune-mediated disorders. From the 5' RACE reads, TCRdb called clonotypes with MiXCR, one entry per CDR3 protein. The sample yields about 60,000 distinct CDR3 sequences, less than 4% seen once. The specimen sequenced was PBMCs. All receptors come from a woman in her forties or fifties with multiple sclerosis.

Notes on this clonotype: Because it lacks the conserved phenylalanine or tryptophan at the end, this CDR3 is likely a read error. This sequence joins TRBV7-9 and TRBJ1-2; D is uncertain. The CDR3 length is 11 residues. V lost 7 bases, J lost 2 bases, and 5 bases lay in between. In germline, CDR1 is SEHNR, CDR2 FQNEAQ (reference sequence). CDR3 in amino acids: CASTKNYGYTN. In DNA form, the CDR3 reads TGTGCCAGCACCAAAAACTATGGCTACACCAAC.

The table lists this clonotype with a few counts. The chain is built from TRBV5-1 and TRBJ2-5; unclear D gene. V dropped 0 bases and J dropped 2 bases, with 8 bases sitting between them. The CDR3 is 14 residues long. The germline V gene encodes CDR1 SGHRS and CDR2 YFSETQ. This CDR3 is CASSLGHQQETQYF. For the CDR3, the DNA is TGCGCCAGCAGCTTGGGGCACCAGCAAGAGACCCAGTACTTC.

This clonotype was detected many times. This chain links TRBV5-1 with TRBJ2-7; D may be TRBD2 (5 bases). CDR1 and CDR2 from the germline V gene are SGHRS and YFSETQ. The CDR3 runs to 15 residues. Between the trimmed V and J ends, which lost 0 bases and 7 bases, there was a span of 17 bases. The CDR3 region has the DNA TGCGCCAGCAGCTTGGAGCACACCGGCTCGGGAGAGCAGTACTTC. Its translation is CASSLEHTGSGEQYF.

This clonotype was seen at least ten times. The CDR3 DNA reads as TGTGCCAGCAGCACAGGACTAGCGGGAGTGGAGACCCAGTACTTC. It yields the protein CASSTGLAGVETQYF. The chain is built from TRBV7-6 and TRBJ2-5; 13 bases fit TRBD2. CDR1 is SGHVS and CDR2 is FNYEAQ in the germline V gene. After removal of 5 bases from V and 5 bases from J, the junction contained 5 bases not matched to a gene. This CDR3 has 15 residues.

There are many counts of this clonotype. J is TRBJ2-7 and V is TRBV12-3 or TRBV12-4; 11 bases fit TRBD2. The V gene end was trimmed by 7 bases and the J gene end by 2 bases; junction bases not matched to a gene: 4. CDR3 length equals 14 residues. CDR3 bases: TGTGCCAGCACAATACTAGCGGGGGCCTACGAGCAGTACTTC. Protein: CASTILAGAYEQYF.

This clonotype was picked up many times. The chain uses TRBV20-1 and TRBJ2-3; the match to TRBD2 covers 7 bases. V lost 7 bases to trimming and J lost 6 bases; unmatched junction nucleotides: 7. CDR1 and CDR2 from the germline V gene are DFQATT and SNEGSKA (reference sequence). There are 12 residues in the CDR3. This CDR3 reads CSGLARGDTQYF. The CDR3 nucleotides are TGCAGTGGACTAGCTCGTGGTGATACGCAGTATTTT.

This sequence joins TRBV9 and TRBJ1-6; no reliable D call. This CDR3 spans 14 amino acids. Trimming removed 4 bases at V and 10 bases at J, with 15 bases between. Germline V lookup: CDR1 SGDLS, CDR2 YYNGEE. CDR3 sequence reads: CASSPGRPGSPLHF. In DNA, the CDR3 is TGTGCCAGCAGCCCCGGACGGCCTGGATCACCCCTCCACTTT.

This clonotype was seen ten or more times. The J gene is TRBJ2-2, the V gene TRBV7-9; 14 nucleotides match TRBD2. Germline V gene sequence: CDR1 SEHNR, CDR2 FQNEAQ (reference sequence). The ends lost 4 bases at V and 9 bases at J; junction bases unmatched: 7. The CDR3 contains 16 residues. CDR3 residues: CASSSGTSGRVWELFF. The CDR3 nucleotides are TGTGCCAGCAGCTCCGGGACTAGCGGGAGAGTATGGGAGCTGTTTTTT.

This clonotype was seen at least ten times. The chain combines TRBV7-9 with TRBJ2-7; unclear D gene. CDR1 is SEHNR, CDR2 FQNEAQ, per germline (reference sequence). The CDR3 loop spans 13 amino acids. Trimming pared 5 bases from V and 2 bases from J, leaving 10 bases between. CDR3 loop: CASSTNLPYEQYF. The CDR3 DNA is TGTGCCAGCAGCACGAATCTCCCCTACGAGCAGTACTTC.

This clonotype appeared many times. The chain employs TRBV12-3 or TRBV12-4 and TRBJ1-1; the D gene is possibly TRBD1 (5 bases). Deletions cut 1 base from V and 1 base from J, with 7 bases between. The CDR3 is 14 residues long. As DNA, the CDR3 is TGTGCCAGCAGTTTAGGGACAACGAACACTGAAGCTTTCTTT. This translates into CASSLGTTNTEAFF.

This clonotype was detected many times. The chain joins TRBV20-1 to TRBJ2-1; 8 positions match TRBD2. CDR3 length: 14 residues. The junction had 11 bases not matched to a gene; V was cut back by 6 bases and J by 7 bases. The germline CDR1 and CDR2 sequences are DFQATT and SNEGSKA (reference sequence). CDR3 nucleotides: TGCAGTGCGCCAAGCGGGACTAGTAAAAATGAGCAGTTCTTC. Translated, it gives CSAPSGTSKNEQFF.

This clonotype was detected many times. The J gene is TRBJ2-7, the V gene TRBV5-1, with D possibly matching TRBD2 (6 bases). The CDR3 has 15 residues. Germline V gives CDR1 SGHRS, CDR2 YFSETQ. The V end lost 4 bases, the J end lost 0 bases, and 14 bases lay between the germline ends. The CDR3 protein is CASSQLGGSSYEQYF. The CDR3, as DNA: TGCGCCAGCAGCCAGCTTGGAGGGAGCTCCTACGAGCAGTACTTC.

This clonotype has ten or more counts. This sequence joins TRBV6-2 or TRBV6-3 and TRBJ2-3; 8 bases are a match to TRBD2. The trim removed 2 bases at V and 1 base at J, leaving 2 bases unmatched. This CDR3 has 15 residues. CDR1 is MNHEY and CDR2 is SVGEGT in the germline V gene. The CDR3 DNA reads TGTGCCAGCAGTTACGACGGGAGGGGCACAGATACGCAGTATTTT. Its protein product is CASSYDGRGTDTQYF.

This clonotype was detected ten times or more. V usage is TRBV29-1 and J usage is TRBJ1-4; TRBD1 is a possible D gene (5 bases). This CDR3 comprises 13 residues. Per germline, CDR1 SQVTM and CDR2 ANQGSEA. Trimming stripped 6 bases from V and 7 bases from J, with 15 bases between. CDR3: CSVGPSSGEKLFF. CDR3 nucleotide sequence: TGCAGCGTGGGACCTTCTTCGGGTGAAAAACTGTTTTTT.

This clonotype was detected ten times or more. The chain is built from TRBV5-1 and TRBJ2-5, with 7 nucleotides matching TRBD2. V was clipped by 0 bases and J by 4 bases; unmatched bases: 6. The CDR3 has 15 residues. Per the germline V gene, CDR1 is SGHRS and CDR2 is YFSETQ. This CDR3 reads CASSLGTSQGETQYF. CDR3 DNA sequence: TGCGCCAGCAGCTTGGGGACTAGTCAGGGAGAGACCCAGTACTTC.

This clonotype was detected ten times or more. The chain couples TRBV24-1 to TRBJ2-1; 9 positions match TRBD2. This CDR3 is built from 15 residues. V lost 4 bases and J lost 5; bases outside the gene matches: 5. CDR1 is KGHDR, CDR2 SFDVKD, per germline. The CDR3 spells CATSETSGPDNEQFF. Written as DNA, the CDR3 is TGTGCCACCAGTGAGACTAGCGGACCAGACAATGAGCAGTTCTTC.

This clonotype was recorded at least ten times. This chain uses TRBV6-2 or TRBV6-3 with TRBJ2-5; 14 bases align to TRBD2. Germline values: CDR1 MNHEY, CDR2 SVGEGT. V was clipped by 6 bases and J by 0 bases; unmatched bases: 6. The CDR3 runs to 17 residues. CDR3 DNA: TGTGCCAGCAGCAAGGGACTAGCGGGAGTGTACCAAGAGACCCAGTACTTC. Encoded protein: CASSKGLAGVYQETQYF.

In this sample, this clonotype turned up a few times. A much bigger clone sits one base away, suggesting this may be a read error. CDR3 in DNA: TGTGCCATCAGTAAGGGGGCTATGGTTACTGAAGCTTTCTTT. It codes for CAISKGAMVTEAFF. The rearrangement links TRBV10-3 to TRBJ1-1; 7 nucleotides agree with TRBD1. The CDR3 is 14 residues long. V was pared by 5 bases and J by 5 bases, with 8 bases of the junction left unmatched. Germline CDR1 and CDR2: ENHRY and SYGVKD.

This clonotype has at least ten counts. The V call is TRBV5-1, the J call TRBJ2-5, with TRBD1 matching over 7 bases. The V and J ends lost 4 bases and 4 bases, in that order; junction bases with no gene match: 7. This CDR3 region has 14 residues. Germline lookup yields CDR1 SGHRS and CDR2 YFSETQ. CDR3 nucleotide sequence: TGCGCCAGCAGCATAACAGGGGTGGGAGAGACCCAGTACTTC. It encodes CASSITGVGETQYF.

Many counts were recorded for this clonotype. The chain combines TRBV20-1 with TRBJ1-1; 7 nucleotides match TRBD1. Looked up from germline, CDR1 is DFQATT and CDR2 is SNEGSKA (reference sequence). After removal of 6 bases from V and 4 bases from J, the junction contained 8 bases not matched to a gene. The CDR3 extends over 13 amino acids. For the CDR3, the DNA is TGCAGTGCATCGACAGGGAGGAGCACTGAAGCTTTCTTT. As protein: CSASTGRSTEAFF.

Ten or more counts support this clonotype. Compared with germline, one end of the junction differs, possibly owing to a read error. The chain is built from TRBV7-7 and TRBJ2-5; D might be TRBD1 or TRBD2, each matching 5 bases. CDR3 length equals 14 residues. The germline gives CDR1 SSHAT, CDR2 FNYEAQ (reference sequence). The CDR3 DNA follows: TGTGCTAGCAGCTCTCACCGGGGCCGTGAGACCCAGTACTTC. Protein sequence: CASSSHRGRETQYF. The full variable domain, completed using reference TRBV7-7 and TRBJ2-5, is GAGVSQSPRYKVTKRGQDVTLRCDPISSHATLYWYQQALGQGPEFLTYFNYEAQPDKSGLPSDRFSAERPEGSISTLTIQRTEQRDSAMYRCASSSHRGRETQYFGPGTRLLVL.

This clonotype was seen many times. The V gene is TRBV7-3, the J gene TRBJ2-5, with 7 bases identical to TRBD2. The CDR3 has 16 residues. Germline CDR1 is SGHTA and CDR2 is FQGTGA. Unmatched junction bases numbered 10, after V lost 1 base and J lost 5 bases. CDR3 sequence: CASSLMSAGVSETQYF. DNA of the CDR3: TGTGCCAGCAGCTTAATGTCTGCGGGAGTTAGTGAGACCCAGTACTTC. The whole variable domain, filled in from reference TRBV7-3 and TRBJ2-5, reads GAGVSQTPSNKVTEKGKYVELRCDPISGHTALYWYRQSLGQGPEFLIYFQGTGAADDSGLPNDRFFAVRPEGSVSTLKIQRTERGDSAVYLCASSLMSAGVSETQYFGPGTRLLVL.

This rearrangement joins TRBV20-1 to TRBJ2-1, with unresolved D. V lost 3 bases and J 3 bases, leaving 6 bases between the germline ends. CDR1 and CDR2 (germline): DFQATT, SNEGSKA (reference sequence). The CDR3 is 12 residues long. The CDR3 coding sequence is TGCAGTGCTAGTTTTAGCTACAATGAGCAGTTCTTC. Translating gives CSASFSYNEQFF.

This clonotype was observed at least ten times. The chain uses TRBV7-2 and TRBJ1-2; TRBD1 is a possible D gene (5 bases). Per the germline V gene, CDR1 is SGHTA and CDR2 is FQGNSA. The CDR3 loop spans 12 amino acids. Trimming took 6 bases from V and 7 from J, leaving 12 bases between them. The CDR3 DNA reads TGTGCCAGCAGTCGTCCCGGGGGTGGCTACACCTTC. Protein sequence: CASSRPGGGYTF.

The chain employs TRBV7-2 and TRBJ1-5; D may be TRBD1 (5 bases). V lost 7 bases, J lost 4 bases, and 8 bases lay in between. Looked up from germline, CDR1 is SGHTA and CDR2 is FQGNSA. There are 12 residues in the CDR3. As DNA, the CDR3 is TGTGCCAGCACCTGGGGGAATCAGCCCCAGCATTTT. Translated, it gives CASTWGNQPQHF. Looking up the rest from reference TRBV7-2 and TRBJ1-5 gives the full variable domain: GAGVSQSPSNKVTEKGKDVELRCDPISGHTALYWYRQSLGQGLEFLIYFQGNSAPDKSGLPSDRFSAERTGGSVSTLTIQRTQQEDSAVYLCASTWGNQPQHFGDGTRLSIL.

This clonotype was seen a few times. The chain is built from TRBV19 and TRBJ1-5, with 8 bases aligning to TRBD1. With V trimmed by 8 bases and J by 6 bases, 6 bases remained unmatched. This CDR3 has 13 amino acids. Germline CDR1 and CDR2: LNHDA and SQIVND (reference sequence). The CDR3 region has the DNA TGTGCCAGTGGAGGGACAGGTGGTCAGCCCCAGCATTTT. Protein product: CASGGTGGQPQHF.

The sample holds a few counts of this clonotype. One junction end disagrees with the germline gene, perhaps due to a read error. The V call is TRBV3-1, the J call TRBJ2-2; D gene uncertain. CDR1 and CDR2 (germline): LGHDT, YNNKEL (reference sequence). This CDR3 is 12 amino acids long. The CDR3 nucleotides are TGTGTCAGCAGCCAGTACACCGGGGAGCTGTTTTTT. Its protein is CVSSQYTGELFF.